This is a list of T cell receptor beta chains from one sample in a study of T cell repertoires in cytomegalovirus infection. MiXCR, run by TCRdb on the reads, gives a single entry per CDR3 protein. The table lists 150,000 to 200,000 distinct CDR3 sequences, over 13% of them singletons. The specimen sequenced was PBMCs. The origin of the receptors is a human donor in good health (CMV status not recorded). Some clones in this sample may be carry-over from other donors' samples. Both conserved end residues are part of each CDR3. D genes are given only for firm matches. Some rows have no size entry. The others give once, few or many, or a class for an expanded clone.

d_call,j_call,clone_size,v_call,cdr3_aa,cdr3_nt
.,TRBJ2-7,.,TRBV7-2,CASSKTGGGYEQYF,TGTGCCAGCAGTAAAACCGGGGGCGGGTACGAGCAGTACTTC
.,TRBJ2-2,few,TRBV19,CPGTGQVKTGELFF,TGTCCCGGCACCGGGCAGGTAAAAACCGGGGAGCTGTTTTTT
.,TRBJ1-5,many,TRBV7-2,CASSLGMQGQPQHF,TGTGCCAGCAGCTTAGGAATGCAGGGTCAGCCCCAGCATTTT
TRBD2,TRBJ2-2,many,TRBV2,CASGLAGYTGELFF,TGTGCCAGTGGACTAGCGGGATATACCGGGGAGCTGTTTTTT
.,TRBJ1-5,many,TRBV28,CASSFNRRSNQPQHF,TGTGCCAGCAGTTTTAACAGGCGCTCGAATCAGCCCCAGCATTTT
TRBD2,TRBJ2-1,many,TRBV6-4,CASSGTSNDEQFF,TGTGCCAGCAGCGGGACTAGCAACGATGAGCAGTTCTTC
TRBD1,TRBJ1-2,few,TRBV27,CASSYRTGGNYGYTF,TGTGCCAGCAGTTATAGGACAGGGGGCAACTATGGCTACACCTTC
.,TRBJ2-7,many,TRBV12-3/TRBV12-4,CASSPLTGAYEQYF,TGTGCCAGCAGTCCCCTCACAGGTGCCTACGAGCAGTACTTC
.,TRBJ2-6,.,TRBV15,CATSRELVGLRLSSGANVLTF,TGTGCCACCAGCAGAGAGTTGGTGGGGTTGCGTTTGAGCTCTGGGGCCAACGTCCTGACTTTC
TRBD2,TRBJ2-1,few,TRBV20-1,CSARVLAGGNEQFF,TGCAGTGCTAGGGTACTAGCGGGGGGGAATGAGCAGTTCTTC
.,TRBJ1-1,many,TRBV28,CASREAVKTEAFF,TGTGCCAGCAGAGAGGCGGTAAAGACTGAAGCTTTCTTT
TRBD1,TRBJ1-2,.,TRBV28,CASSGDRGHYGYTF,TGTGCCAGCAGTGGGGACAGGGGGCACTATGGCTACACCTTC
TRBD1,TRBJ2-7,.,TRBV12-3/TRBV12-4,CASSFAGGEQYF,TGTGCCAGCAGTTTCGCAGGGGGCGAGCAGTACTTC
.,TRBJ2-5,many,TRBV28,CASIGTRQETQYF,TGTGCCAGCATTGGGACGCGGCAAGAGACCCAGTACTTC
TRBD1,TRBJ2-7,.,TRBV5-5,CASSVDRGLLYEQYF,TGTGCCAGCAGCGTGGACAGGGGACTACTCTACGAGCAGTACTTC
.,TRBJ2-3,few,TRBV29-1,CSVDTQRSTDTQYF,TGCAGCGTTGACACCCAAAGGAGCACAGATACGCAGTATTTT
.,TRBJ1-2,few,TRBV9,CASSDPSGRNYGYTF,TGTGCCAGCAGCGACCCCAGTGGGCGTAACTATGGCTACACCTTC
TRBD1,TRBJ1-1,few,TRBV6-5,CASSYPGTGRAFF,TGTGCCAGCAGTTACCCCGGGACAGGGCGAGCTTTCTTT
.,TRBJ2-4,many,TRBV10-3,CAISDGQQLAKNIQYF,TGTGCCATCAGTGATGGCCAGCAGCTAGCCAAAAACATTCAGTACTTC
.,TRBJ1-2,few,TRBV24-1,CATSSAEIGDYGYTF,TGTGCCACCAGTTCCGCCGAGATAGGGGACTATGGCTACACCTTC